The clone carrying this T cell receptor (beta chain) was counted only a few times. This CDR3 has 20 amino acids. CDR1 and CDR2 (germline): LNHNV, YYDKDF (reference sequence). V shed 6 bases and J shed 0 bases, with 27 bases lying between them. The data were produced by immunoSEQ multiplex PCR, yet TCRdb's version contains in-frame clones alone and is incomplete. The sample includes about 67,000 clones, roughly 92% seen only once; the top ten take over 1.1%. The record originates from a study of T cell changes during pregnancy in multiple sclerosis. The source material was peripheral blood, sampled in the second trimester of pregnancy. This clonotype originated in a female donor with multiple sclerosis, enrolled in a pregnancy study. The gene calls are TRBV15 and TRBJ1-5; D perhaps matches TRBD1 (6 bases). The CDR3 region is CATRDIGQIHHRNSNQPQHF. Here the CDR3 DNA reads TGTGCCACCAGGGACATAGGACAGATCCACCACCGTAATAGCAATCAGCCCCAGCATTTT.